A selection of T cell receptor beta chains follows, all from one sample in a study of T cells in Graves' hyperthyroidism and ophthalmopathy. TCRdb fed the multiplex PCR reads into MiXCR, producing one record per CDR3 protein. The profile shows 460,000 or so distinct CDR3 sequences, roughly 14% of them singletons. Sequenced input: blood. The origin of the receptors is a woman between 18 and 29 years old with Graves' hyperthyroidism. CDR3s leave out the opening cysteine and the closing phenylalanine or tryptophan.

J gene: TRBJ2-3
V gene: TRBV19
CDR3 protein: ASSIRGYPDTQY

J gene: TRBJ2-3
V gene: TRBV25-1
CDR3 protein: ASTDFSIQTTDTQY

J gene: TRBJ1-2
V gene: TRBV24-1
CDR3 protein: ATSDLSQEYGYT

J gene: TRBJ1-6
V gene: TRBV5-6
CDR3 protein: ASSATGTGGGSPLH

J gene: TRBJ1-5
V gene: TRBV27
CDR3 protein: ASSPWTGREPQH

J gene: TRBJ1-3
V gene: TRBV6-1
CDR3 protein: ASSPTGLGNTIY

J gene: TRBJ2-2
V gene: TRBV4-1
CDR3 protein: ASSQTFTGELF

J gene: TRBJ2-2
V gene: TRBV19
CDR3 protein: ASSNGLAGRTNTGELF

J gene: TRBJ1-2
V gene: TRBV6-2/TRBV6-3
CDR3 protein: ASSYSNRGPFGYT

J gene: TRBJ1-1
V gene: TRBV10-3
CDR3 protein: AISGVGNAF

J gene: TRBJ2-3
V gene: TRBV15
CDR3 protein: ATSRTPTGTSTDTQY

J gene: TRBJ2-7
V gene: TRBV28
CDR3 protein: ASSSLDREFSYEQY

J gene: TRBJ2-1
V gene: TRBV11-2
CDR3 protein: ASSLALTGTGHNEQF

J gene: TRBJ1-2
V gene: TRBV5-8
CDR3 protein: ASSLMTAYGYT

J gene: TRBJ1-6
V gene: TRBV14
CDR3 protein: ASSQEFGDVSPLH

J gene: TRBJ2-1
V gene: TRBV18
CDR3 protein: ASSPPTSGSGEQF

J gene: TRBJ1-2
V gene: TRBV12-3/TRBV12-4
CDR3 protein: ASSLGDTYGYT

J gene: TRBJ2-5
V gene: TRBV30
CDR3 protein: AWSRQFRETQY

J gene: TRBJ1-1
V gene: TRBV6-1
CDR3 protein: ASKSGPPSEAF

J gene: TRBJ1-2
V gene: TRBV2
CDR3 protein: ASSEEGGASGYT

J gene: TRBJ2-5
V gene: TRBV20-1
CDR3 protein: SARDVGGRAQTQY

J gene: TRBJ1-2
V gene: TRBV27
CDR3 protein: ASSRSGIRGYT